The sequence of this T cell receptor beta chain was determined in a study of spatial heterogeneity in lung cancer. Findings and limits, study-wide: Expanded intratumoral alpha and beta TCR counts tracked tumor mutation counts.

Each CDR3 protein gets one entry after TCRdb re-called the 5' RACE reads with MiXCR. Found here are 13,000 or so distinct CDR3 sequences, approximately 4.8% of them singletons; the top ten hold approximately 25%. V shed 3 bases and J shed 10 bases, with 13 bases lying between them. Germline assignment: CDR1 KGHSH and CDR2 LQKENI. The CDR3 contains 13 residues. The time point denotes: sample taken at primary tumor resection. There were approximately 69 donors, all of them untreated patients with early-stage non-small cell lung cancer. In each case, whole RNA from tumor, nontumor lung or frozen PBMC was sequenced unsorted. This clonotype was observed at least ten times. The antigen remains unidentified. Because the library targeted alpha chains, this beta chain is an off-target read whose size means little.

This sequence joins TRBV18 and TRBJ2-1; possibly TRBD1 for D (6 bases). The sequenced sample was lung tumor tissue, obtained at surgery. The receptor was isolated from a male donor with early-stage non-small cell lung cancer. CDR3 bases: TGTGCCAGCTCACCTCAGGGCAGGGGCGAGCAGTTCTTC. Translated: CASSPQGRGEQFF.